A single sample gave rise to the 10 T cell receptor beta chains below, sequenced in a study of blood T cell repertoires in COVID-19. Profiled with immunoSEQ multiplex PCR; TCRdb holds only in-frame clones, not every one. The data hold 650,000 to 800,000 clones, with 90% observed a single time. The sample consisted of peripheral blood. The receptors stem from a woman between 18 and 29 years old with acute or convalescent COVID-19.

The chain carries TRBV18 and TRBJ2-1; 9 bases match TRBD1. Germline V lookup: CDR1 KGHSH, CDR2 LQKENI. V gave up 0 bases and J gave up 6 bases; unmatched junction bases: 6. This CDR3 is 16 amino acids long. The CDR3 spells CASSPPGQGPRNEQFF. CDR3 in DNA: TGTGCCAGCTCACCACCGGGACAGGGTCCTCGCAATGAGCAGTTCTTC.

The chain is built from TRBV19 and TRBJ1-5; 7 bases map to TRBD1. Per germline, CDR1 LNHDA and CDR2 SQIVND (reference sequence). With 7 bases clipped from V and 5 bases from J, the junction kept 5 bases outside the gene matches. This CDR3 is 13 amino acids long. The CDR3 sequence is CASTGTADQPQHF. CDR3 DNA sequence: TGTGCCAGTACCGGGACAGCGGATCAGCCCCAGCATTTT.

V usage is TRBV2 and J usage is TRBJ2-4; 10 nucleotides agree with TRBD1. This CDR3 has 15 residues. The trim removed 4 bases at V and 3 bases at J, leaving 3 bases unmatched. Germline V CDR1 and CDR2: SNHLY, FYNNEI. The CDR3 DNA reads TGTGCCAGCAGTGGGGGACAGGGGAACAAAAACATTCAGTACTTC. It is translated as CASSGGQGNKNIQYF. The full variable domain, in which reference TRBV2 and TRBJ2-4 provide the parts outside the CDR3, is EPEVTQTPSHQVTQMGQEVILRCVPISNHLYFYWYRQILGQKVEFLVSFYNNEISEKSEIFDDQFSVERPDGSNFTLKIRSTKLEDSAMYFCASSGGQGNKNIQYFGAGTRLSVL.

This chain joins TRBV6-4 and TRBJ2-3; 7 bases align to TRBD1. The V and J ends lost 6 bases and 2 bases, in that order; junction bases with no gene match: 5. The CDR3 is 14 amino acids. The germline gives CDR1 MRHNA, CDR2 SNTAGT. The CDR3 is CASRGTVITDTQYF. DNA for the CDR3: TGTGCCAGCAGAGGGACAGTGATCACAGATACGCAGTATTTT.

This chain joins TRBV24-1 and TRBJ2-5, with TRBD1 matching over 11 bases. Germline trimming cut 4 bases from V and 5 bases from J; bases unmatched to any gene: 11. The CDR3 has 17 residues. Germline V CDR1 and CDR2: KGHDR, SFDVKD. For the CDR3, the DNA is TGTGCCACCAGTGAGGCTTCCGGACAGGGGGCCAGGGAGACCCAGTACTTC. It encodes CATSEASGQGARETQYF.

This chain links TRBV4-3 with TRBJ1-5; D is unresolved. Germline values: CDR1 LGHNA, CDR2 YSLEER. The CDR3 is 14 residues long. Trimming shortened V by 0 bases and J by 7 bases, and 10 bases separated the two germline ends. CDR3: CASSQDLGSQPQHF. The CDR3 DNA is TGCGCCAGCAGCCAAGATCTGGGGAGCCAGCCCCAGCATTTT.

This chain connects TRBV5-1 to TRBJ1-3, with 7 bases identical to TRBD1. V dropped 4 bases and J dropped 4; count of bases not matched to a gene: 5. The CDR3 is made up of 14 amino acids. Germline V lookup: CDR1 SGHRS, CDR2 YFSETQ. CDR3 nucleotides: TGCGCCAGCAGCCAGACAGGGACAGGAAACACCATATATTTT. Encoded protein: CASSQTGTGNTIYF. Filled out from reference TRBV5-1 and TRBJ1-3, the complete variable domain reads KAGVTQTPRYLIKTRGQQVTLSCSPISGHRSVSWYQQTPGQGLQFLFEYFSETQRNKGNFPGRFSGRQFSNSRSEMNVSTLELGDSALYLCASSQTGTGNTIYFGEGSWLTVV.

The V and J genes are TRBV30 and TRBJ1-1; no clear D gene. V was trimmed by 2 bases and J by 0 bases, leaving 13 bases between them. This CDR3 spans 15 amino acids. CDR1 is GTSNPN and CDR2 is SVGIG in the germline V gene (reference sequence). CDR3 amino acids: CAWSSPGSVNTEAFF. The DNA of the CDR3 is TGTGCCTGGAGTTCCCCCGGCAGCGTGAACACTGAAGCTTTCTTT.

This chain joins TRBV13 and TRBJ2-7, with D possibly TRBD1 on 6 matching bases. The CDR3 runs 15 residues. Germline CDR1 PRHDT, CDR2 FYEKMQ (reference sequence). Trimming shortened V by 0 bases and J by 3 bases, and 12 bases separated the two germline ends. The CDR3 sequence: CASSLGTGNLYEQYF. For the CDR3, the DNA is TGTGCCAGCAGCTTAGGTACAGGGAACCTCTACGAGCAGTACTTC. The variable domain in full, with the rest retrieved from reference TRBV13 and TRBJ2-7, is AAGVIQSPRHLIKEKRETATLKCYPIPRHDTVYWYQQGPGQDPQFLISFYEKMQSDKGSIPDRFSAQQFSDYHSELNMSSLELGDSALYFCASSLGTGNLYEQYFGPGTRLTVT.

CDR3: CASSSGVPHYGYTF. The CDR3 DNA follows: TGTGCCAGCAGCTCCGGGGTCCCGCACTATGGCTACACCTTC. The chain uses TRBV7-9 and TRBJ1-2, with D unresolved. The CDR3 is 14 amino acids. Germline CDR1 is SEHNR and CDR2 is FQNEAQ (reference sequence). Trimming shortened V by 4 bases and J by 3 bases, and 12 bases separated the two germline ends.